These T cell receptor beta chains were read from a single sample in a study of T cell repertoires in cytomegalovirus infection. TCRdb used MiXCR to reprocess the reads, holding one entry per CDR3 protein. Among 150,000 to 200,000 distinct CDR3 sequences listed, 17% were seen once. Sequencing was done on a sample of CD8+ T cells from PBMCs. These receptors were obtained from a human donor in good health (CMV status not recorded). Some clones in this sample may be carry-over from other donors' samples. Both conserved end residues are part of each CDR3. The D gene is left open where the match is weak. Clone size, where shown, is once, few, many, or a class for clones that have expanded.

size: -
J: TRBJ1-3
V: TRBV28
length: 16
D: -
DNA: TGTGCCAGCAGTTTGTTGGGAGCCCTCTTTGGGGACACCATATATTTT
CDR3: CASSLLGALFGDTIYF

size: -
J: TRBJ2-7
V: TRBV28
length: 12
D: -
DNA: TGTGCCAGCAGTTACGGGACGGCGAACAAGTACTTC
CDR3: CASSYGTANKYF

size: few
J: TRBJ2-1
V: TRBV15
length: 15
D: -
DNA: TGTGCCACCAGCAGAGATCCCCGAGGAAGGAATGAGCAGTTCTTC
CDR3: CATSRDPRGRNEQFF

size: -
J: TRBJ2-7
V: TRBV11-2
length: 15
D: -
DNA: TGTGCCAGCAGCTTAGAATTTTCCGGGAATGACGAGCAGTACTTC
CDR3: CASSLEFSGNDEQYF

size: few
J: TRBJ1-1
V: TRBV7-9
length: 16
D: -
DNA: TGTGCCAGCAGCTTAGTTGGGAGTGGCATGAACACTGAAGCTTTCTTT
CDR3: CASSLVGSGMNTEAFF

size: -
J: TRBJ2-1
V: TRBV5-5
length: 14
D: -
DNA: TGTGCCAGCAGCTTGGGGCAGGCCCCCAATGAGCAGTTCTTC
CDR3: CASSLGQAPNEQFF

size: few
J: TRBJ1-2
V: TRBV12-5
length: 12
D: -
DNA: TGTGCTAGTGGTTTCGGGCCGGATGGCTACACCTTC
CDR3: CASGFGPDGYTF

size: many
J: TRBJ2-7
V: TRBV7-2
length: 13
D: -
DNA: TGTGCCAGCAGCTTAGGGGGGACCTACGAGCAGTACTTC
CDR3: CASSLGGTYEQYF

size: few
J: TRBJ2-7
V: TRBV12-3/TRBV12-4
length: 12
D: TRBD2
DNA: TGTGCCAGCAGCCCACAGCGGGGCGAGCAGTACTTC
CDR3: CASSPQRGEQYF

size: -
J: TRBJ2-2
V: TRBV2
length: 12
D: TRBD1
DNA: TGTGCCCAGGGGGACCTCACCGGGGAGCTGTTTTTT
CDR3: CAQGDLTGELFF

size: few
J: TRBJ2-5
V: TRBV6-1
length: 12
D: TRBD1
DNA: TGTGCATCAGGGGGTATCCAAGAGACCCAGTACTTC
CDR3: CASGGIQETQYF

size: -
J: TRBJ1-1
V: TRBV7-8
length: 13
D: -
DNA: TGTGCCAGCAGCTTAGCCAGGGGCGCTGAAGCTTTCTTT
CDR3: CASSLARGAEAFF

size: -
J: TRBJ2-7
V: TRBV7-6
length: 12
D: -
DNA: TGTGCCAGCAGCTTAGACGAATACGAGCAGTACTTC
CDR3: CASSLDEYEQYF

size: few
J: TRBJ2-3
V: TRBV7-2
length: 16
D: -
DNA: TGTGCCAGCAGCTTATTAGAGGGAAGTCGCACAGATACGCAGTATTTT
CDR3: CASSLLEGSRTDTQYF

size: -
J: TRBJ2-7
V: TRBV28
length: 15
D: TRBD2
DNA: TGTGCCAGCAGTTACCGACTAGCGGGGATGGGCGAGCAGTACTTC
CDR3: CASSYRLAGMGEQYF

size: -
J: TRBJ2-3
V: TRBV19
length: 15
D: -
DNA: TGTGCCAGTGAAGAAGTGGGGAAATCCACAGATACGCAGTATTTT
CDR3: CASEEVGKSTDTQYF

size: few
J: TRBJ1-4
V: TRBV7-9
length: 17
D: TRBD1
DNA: TGTGCCAGCAGCTCGCCACTTATCGACAGGGATAATGAAAAACTGTTTTTT
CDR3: CASSSPLIDRDNEKLFF

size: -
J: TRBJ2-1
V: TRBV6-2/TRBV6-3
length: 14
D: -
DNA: TGTGCCAGCAGTTTGAGGGATCCCTACAATGAGCAGTTCTTC
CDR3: CASSLRDPYNEQFF

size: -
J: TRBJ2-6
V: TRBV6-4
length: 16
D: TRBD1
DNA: TGTGCCAGCAGTGGACAGGGGGCGTCTGGGGCCAACGTCCTGACTTTC
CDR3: CASSGQGASGANVLTF

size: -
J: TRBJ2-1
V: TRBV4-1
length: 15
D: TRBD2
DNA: TGCGCCAGCAGCGATCTAGCGGGGGGAAACAATGAGCAGTTCTTC
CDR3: CASSDLAGGNNEQFF

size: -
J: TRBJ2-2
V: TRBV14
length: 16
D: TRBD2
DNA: TGTGCCAGCAGCCAAACAGCGGGGTCGAACACCGGGGAGCTGTTTTTT
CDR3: CASSQTAGSNTGELFF

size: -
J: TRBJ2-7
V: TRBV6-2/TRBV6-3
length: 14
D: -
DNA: TGTGCCCGCAGGCCCCCCAGGGTTCACTACGAGCAGTACTTC
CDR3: CARRPPRVHYEQYF

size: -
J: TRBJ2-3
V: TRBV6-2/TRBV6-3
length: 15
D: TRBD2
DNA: TGTGCCAGCAGTATACTAGCGGCCCTCACAGATACGCAGTATTTT
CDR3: CASSILAALTDTQYF

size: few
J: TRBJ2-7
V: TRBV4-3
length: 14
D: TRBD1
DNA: TGCGCCAGCAGCCGCAGGACAGGGGCCTACGAGCAGTACTTC
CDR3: CASSRRTGAYEQYF

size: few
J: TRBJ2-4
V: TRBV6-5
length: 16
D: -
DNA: TGTGCCAGCAGTTACTCGGCAGGCCTAGCCAAAAACATTCAGTACTTC
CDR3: CASSYSAGLAKNIQYF

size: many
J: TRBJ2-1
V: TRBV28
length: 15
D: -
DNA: TGTGCCAGCAGTTTCCCCCGGGGCAGCTACAATGAGCAGTTCTTC
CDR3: CASSFPRGSYNEQFF

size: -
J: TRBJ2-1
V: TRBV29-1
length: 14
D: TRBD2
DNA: TGCAGCGGACTAGCGGGGGGGCTCTACAATGAGCAGTTCTTC
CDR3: CSGLAGGLYNEQFF

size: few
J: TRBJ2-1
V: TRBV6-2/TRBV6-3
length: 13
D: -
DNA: TGTGCCAGCAGTTACGTTGGCCGCAATGAGCAGTTCTTC
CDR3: CASSYVGRNEQFF

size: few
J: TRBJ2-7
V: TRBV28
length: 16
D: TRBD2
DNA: TGTGCCAGCAGTTTCATTACTAGCGGACCCTCCTACGAGCAGTACTTC
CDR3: CASSFITSGPSYEQYF

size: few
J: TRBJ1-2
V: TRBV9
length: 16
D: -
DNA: TGTGCCAGCAGCGGCCCCGGGGGGCCCGAGAGATATGGCTACACCTTC
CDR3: CASSGPGGPERYGYTF

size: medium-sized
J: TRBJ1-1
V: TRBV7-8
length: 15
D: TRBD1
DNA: TGTGCCAGCAGCTTAACCAGGGGGATGAACACTGAAGCTTTCTTT
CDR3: CASSLTRGMNTEAFF

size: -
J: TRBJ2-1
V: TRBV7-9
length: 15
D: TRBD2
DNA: TGTGCCAGCAGCCTAACTAGCGGGAGTTCCCATGAGCAGTTCTTC
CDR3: CASSLTSGSSHEQFF

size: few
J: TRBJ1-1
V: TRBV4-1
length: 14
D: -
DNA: TGCGCCAGCAGCCACCCGGGTACGAGGGGCGAAGCTTTCTTT
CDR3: CASSHPGTRGEAFF

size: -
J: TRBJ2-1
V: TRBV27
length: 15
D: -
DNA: TGTGCCAGCAGCAACAGCTACCCGAACTACAATGAGCAGTTCTTC
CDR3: CASSNSYPNYNEQFF

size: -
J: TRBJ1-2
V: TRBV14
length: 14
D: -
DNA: TGTGCCAGCAGCCTACTGACAGGAAGTTATGGCTACACCTTC
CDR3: CASSLLTGSYGYTF

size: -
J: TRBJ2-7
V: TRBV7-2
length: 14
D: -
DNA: TGTGCCAGCAGCTCCATGGCCGACGGCTACGAGCAGTACTTC
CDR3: CASSSMADGYEQYF

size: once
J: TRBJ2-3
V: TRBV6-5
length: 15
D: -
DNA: TGTGCCAGCAGCCCCCGGACCACTAGCACAGATATGCAGTATTTT
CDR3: CASSPRTTSTDMQYF

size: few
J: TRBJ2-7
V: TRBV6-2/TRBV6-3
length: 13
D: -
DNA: TGTGCCAGCAGTTGGGCTATCTACGGCGAGCAGTACTTC
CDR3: CASSWAIYGEQYF

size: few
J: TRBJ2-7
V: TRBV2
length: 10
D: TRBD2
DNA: TGTGCCAGTTGGGAGGGCGAGCAGTACTTC
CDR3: CASWEGEQYF

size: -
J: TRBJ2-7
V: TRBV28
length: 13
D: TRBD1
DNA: TGTGCCAGCGGCCGGGACAGGGGCTACGAGCAGTACTTC
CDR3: CASGRDRGYEQYF

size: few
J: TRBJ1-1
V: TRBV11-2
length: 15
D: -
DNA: TGTGCCAGCAGCCTCACCCCGCGATGGGACACTGAAGCTTTCTTT
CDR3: CASSLTPRWDTEAFF

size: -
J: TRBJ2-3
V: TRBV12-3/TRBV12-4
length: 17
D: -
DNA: TGTGCCAGCAGTTTCCGGGAAATACCACCCCTCGCAGATACGCAGTATTTT
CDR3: CASSFREIPPLADTQYF

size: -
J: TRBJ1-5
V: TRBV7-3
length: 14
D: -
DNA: TGTGCCAGCAGCTTAACGAATAGGTCAGAGCTCCAGCATTTT
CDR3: CASSLTNRSELQHF

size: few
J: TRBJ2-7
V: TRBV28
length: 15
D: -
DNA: TGTGCCAGCAACACCGGCCCCGGGACGTCGTACGAGCAGTACTTC
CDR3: CASNTGPGTSYEQYF

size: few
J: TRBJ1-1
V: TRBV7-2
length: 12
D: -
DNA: TGTGCCAGCAGCGGGGAGCATGAAGAAGCTTTCTTT
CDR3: CASSGEHEEAFF

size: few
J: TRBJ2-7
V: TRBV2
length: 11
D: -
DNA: TGTGCCAGCATGGGGCCTTCCGAGCAGTACTTC
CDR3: CASMGPSEQYF

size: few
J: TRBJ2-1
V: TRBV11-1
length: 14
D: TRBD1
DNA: TGTGCCAGCAGCGGACGACAGGGTTACAATGAGCAGTTCTTC
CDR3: CASSGRQGYNEQFF

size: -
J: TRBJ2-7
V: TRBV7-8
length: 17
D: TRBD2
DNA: TGTGCCAGCAGCTTAGGGTGGCAGCGGGGGATCTCCTACGAGCAGTACTTC
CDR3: CASSLGWQRGISYEQYF

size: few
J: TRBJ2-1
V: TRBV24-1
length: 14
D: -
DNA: TGTGCCACCAGTGAACCAGGGACGGGCAATGAGCAGTTCTTC
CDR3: CATSEPGTGNEQFF

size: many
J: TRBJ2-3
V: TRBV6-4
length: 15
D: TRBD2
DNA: TGTGCCAGCAGCACTAGCGGAGGGGGCACAGATACGCAGTATTTT
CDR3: CASSTSGGGTDTQYF

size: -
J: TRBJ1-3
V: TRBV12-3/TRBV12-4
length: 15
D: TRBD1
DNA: TGTGCCAGCAGTTTAGGGGACAGTTCTGGAAACACCATATATTTT
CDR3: CASSLGDSSGNTIYF

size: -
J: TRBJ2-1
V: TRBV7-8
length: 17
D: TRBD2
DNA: TGTGCCAGCAGCCCCCTAGCGGGAGCTTCCTCCTACAATGAGCAGTTCTTC
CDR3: CASSPLAGASSYNEQFF

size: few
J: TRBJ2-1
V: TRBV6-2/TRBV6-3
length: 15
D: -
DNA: TGTGCCAGCAGTTCGGACAGAGGGGCCTACAATGAGCAGTTCTTC
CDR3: CASSSDRGAYNEQFF